These 18 T cell receptor beta chains were all obtained from the same sample, sequenced in a study of blood T cell repertoires in COVID-19. Repertoires were generated with immunoSEQ multiplex PCR, while TCRdb's copy carries only in-frame clones and drops some. Among 100,000 to 150,000 clones, 60% to 80% were seen once, and the ten largest hold about 5.5%. The sequencing sample was made of peripheral blood. The receptors originated from a man of 80 years or more with COVID-19, enrolled during active disease.

The chain has TRBV3-1 (or the pseudogene TRBV3-2) and TRBJ1-2, with D possibly TRBD1 on 5 matching bases. This CDR3 is 12 amino acids long. Germline lookup yields CDR1 LGHDT and CDR2 YNNKEL (reference sequence). V was shortened by 6 bases and J by 8 bases, with 13 bases between the two germline ends. The chain's CDR3 is CASSSGPLGYTF. The CDR3 DNA reads TGTGCCAGCAGTTCAGGGCCCTTGGGCTACACCTTC.

The V and J genes are TRBV10-3 and TRBJ1-3; 9 bases agree with TRBD1. After removal of 5 bases from V and 7 bases from J, the junction contained 6 bases not matched to a gene. The CDR3 totals 14 residues. The germline V gene encodes CDR1 ENHRY and CDR2 SYGVKD. For the CDR3, the DNA is TGTGCCATCAGTTCTGGACAGGGGATGAACACCATATATTTT. This sequence encodes CAISSGQGMNTIYF.

V is TRBV19 and J is TRBJ2-7; D might be TRBD1 (6 bases). The CDR3 spans 15 residues. Germline CDR1 LNHDA, CDR2 SQIVND (reference sequence). V lost 4 bases to trimming and J lost 4 bases, with 17 bases between them. The CDR3 sequence is CASSRDQTGQYEQYF. CDR3 sequence (DNA): TGTGCCAGTAGTAGGGACCAGACGGGACAATACGAGCAGTACTTC.

This chain uses TRBV10-3 with TRBJ2-1, with D maybe TRBD1 (6 bases). The CDR3 sequence is 13 residues long. CDR1 and CDR2 from the germline V gene are ENHRY and SYGVKD. The V and J ends lost 2 bases and 8 bases respectively, with 10 bases between them. CDR3 sequence: CAISEAPGDEQFF. DNA of the CDR3: TGTGCCATCAGTGAGGCCCCAGGGGATGAGCAGTTCTTC.

The chain joins TRBV28 to TRBJ2-2; a possible D gene is TRBD2 (6 bases). V was cut by 6 bases and J by 0 bases, with 11 bases left in between. CDR1 is MDHEN, CDR2 SYDVKM, per germline. The CDR3 length is 15 residues. In DNA, the CDR3 is TGTGCCAGCAGGGAGGGTTCGGCGAACACCGGGGAGCTGTTTTTT. It translates to CASREGSANTGELFF.

This clone has only a few counts. This rearrangement joins TRBV7-9 to TRBJ2-5; 9 bases line up with TRBD1. The V and J ends lost 5 bases and 3 bases, in that order; junction bases with no gene match: 4. The CDR3 totals 14 residues. Germline CDR1 reads SEHNR; CDR2 reads FQNEAQ (reference sequence). CDR3 region: CASSPGQGEETQYF. CDR3 DNA: TGTGCCAGCAGCCCGGGACAGGGAGAAGAGACCCAGTACTTC.

The chain joins TRBV11-1 to TRBJ2-7; D is unclear. The CDR3 has 15 residues. Germline loops: CDR1 SGHAT, CDR2 FQDESV (reference sequence). V lost 4 bases to trimming and J lost 2 bases, with 15 bases between them. In nucleotides, the CDR3 is TGTGCCAGCAGCTGGAAAACAGAGAATCCCTACGAGCAGTACTTC. Translation: CASSWKTENPYEQYF.

This clone occurred a few times. V usage is TRBV5-1 and J usage is TRBJ2-5; TRBD2 might be the D (7 bases). The V and J ends lost 4 bases and 5 bases respectively, with 21 bases between them. Germline lookup yields CDR1 SGHRS and CDR2 YFSETQ. This CDR3 region has 16 residues. CDR3 DNA: TGCGCCAGCAGCCGGACGGGGGGCGCCCCCCTGGAGACCCAGTACTTC. This encodes CASSRTGGAPLETQYF.

This chain connects TRBV7-6 to TRBJ2-7; TRBD1 is a possible D gene (5 bases). V shed 1 base and J shed 4 bases, with 17 bases lying between them. The V gene's germline CDR1 is SGHVS and CDR2 FNYEAQ. This CDR3 has 16 residues. CDR3 residues: CASSLGPVRGKYEQYF. CDR3 nucleotides: TGTGCCAGCAGCTTAGGACCCGTTAGGGGAAAGTACGAGCAGTACTTC.

The table lists this clone with a few counts. The chain couples TRBV19 to TRBJ1-1; D remains unclear. CDR1 and CDR2 from the germline V gene are LNHDA and SQIVND (reference sequence). The CDR3 totals 13 residues. V was cut by 5 bases and J by 0 bases, with 7 bases left in between. For the CDR3, the DNA is TGTGCCAGTAGTCCCGGTCTGAACACTGAAGCTTTCTTT. Its translation: CASSPGLNTEAFF.

CDR3 in DNA: TGTGCCAGCAGCCCGGGACAGGGCGGTAATTCACCCCTCCACTTT. Translated: CASSPGQGGNSPLHF. The rearrangement links TRBV3-1 (or the pseudogene TRBV3-2) to TRBJ1-6, with 9 bases matching TRBD1. There are 15 residues in the CDR3. Germline V gives CDR1 LGHDT, CDR2 YNNKEL (reference sequence). Unmatched junction bases numbered 4, after V lost 4 bases and J lost 6 bases.

The chain has TRBV2 and TRBJ1-5; 9 positions match TRBD1. J gave up 4 bases and V 6 bases, and 1 base lay outside the gene matches. Germline-derived CDR1 and CDR2 are SNHLY and FYNNEI. The CDR3 contains 13 residues. This CDR3 is CASSGTGNQPQHF. CDR3 sequence (DNA): TGTGCCAGCAGCGGGACAGGGAATCAGCCCCAGCATTTT. The whole variable domain, filled in from reference TRBV2 and TRBJ1-5, reads EPEVTQTPSHQVTQMGQEVILRCVPISNHLYFYWYRQILGQKVEFLVSFYNNEISEKSEIFDDQFSVERPDGSNFTLKIRSTKLEDSAMYFCASSGTGNQPQHFGDGTRLSIL.

The genes are TRBV5-1 and TRBJ2-1; TRBD2 agrees at 8 bases. Germline-derived CDR1 and CDR2 are SGHRS and YFSETQ. V trimming: 6 bases; J trimming: 9 bases; junction bases outside the gene matches: 11. The CDR3 runs 14 residues. The CDR3 DNA sequence: TGCGCCAGCAAAGAGGGAGCGGGAGTGATTGAGCAGTTCTTC. It encodes CASKEGAGVIEQFF.

Turning to this clone: One end of the junction does not line up with germline, which may come from a read error. The J gene is TRBJ2-7, the V gene TRBV5-1, with TRBD2 matching over 16 bases. Germline V gives CDR1 SGHRS, CDR2 YFSETQ. CDR3 size: 14 residues. The CDR3 loop reads CASSSDGTSGGEDF. The CDR3 nucleotides read TGCGCCAGCAGCTCGGATGGGACTAGCGGGGGGGAAGACTTC.

In regard to this clone: Distinct nucleotide sequences in the sample also encode this CDR3. The V gene is TRBV3-1 (or the pseudogene TRBV3-2), the J gene TRBJ2-5; no definite D call. Germline loops: CDR1 LGHDT, CDR2 YNNKEL (reference sequence). This CDR3 is built from 12 residues. With 0 bases removed from V and 5 bases from J, the gap between germline ends came to 4 bases. CDR3 DNA sequence: TGTGCCAGCAGCCAAGACCTCGAGACCCAGTACTTC. Protein: CASSQDLETQYF.

The chain couples TRBV5-5 to TRBJ1-1; D is unresolved. The germline CDR1 and CDR2 sequences are SGHKS and YYEKEE (reference sequence). The CDR3 is made up of 16 amino acids. Trimming took off 0 bases at V and 3 bases at J, with 15 bases between the two ends. The CDR3 nucleotides are TGTGCCAGCAGCTTGGCCGGGAAAGTTAGGTACACTGAAGCTTTCTTT. Encoded protein: CASSLAGKVRYTEAFF.

V and J are TRBV28 and TRBJ1-6, with a tentative D call TRBD1 (5 bases). Trimming removed 6 bases from V and 9 bases from J, with 15 bases in between. This CDR3 has 14 residues. The germline gives CDR1 MDHEN, CDR2 SYDVKM. CDR3 loop: CASRWGRGGSPLHF. The CDR3 nucleotides read TGTGCCAGCAGATGGGGGAGGGGTGGTTCACCCCTCCACTTT.

The chain uses TRBV28 and TRBJ2-1; D is possibly TRBD2 (6 bases). Trimming stripped 2 bases from V and 7 bases from J, with 12 bases between. Looked up from germline, CDR1 is MDHEN and CDR2 is SYDVKM. CDR3 length: 14 amino acids. The DNA of the CDR3 is TGTGCCAGCAGTTTAGGAGGGCACGGGAATGAGCAGTTCTTC. Amino acids: CASSLGGHGNEQFF. Based on the CDR3 plus reference TRBV28 and TRBJ2-1, the full variable domain is DVKVTQSSRYLVKRTGEKVFLECVQDMDHENMFWYRQDPGLGLRLIYFSYDVKMKEKGDIPEGYSVSREKKERFSLILESASTNQTSMYLCASSLGGHGNEQFFGPGTRLTVL.